This TCR beta chain was sequenced for a study of breast tumors, draining lymph nodes, adjacent tissues (dated by TCRdb to the mid-2010s). Background on the whole study: Breast cancer patients provided tumor, adjacent nontumor tissue and axillary lymph nodes, and the study compared the TCR beta repertoires across these three sources. The study was designed to assess the relationships and possible T-cell exchange between tumor, surrounding tissue and draining lymph node repertoires in human breast cancer.

The run used an Illumina HiSeq 2000. TCR beta chain libraries were generated through multiplex PCR amplification. High-throughput sequencing was used to analyze the amplified TCR beta chain products. TCRdb trimmed public reads at Q25 via fastp, called clones via MiXCR and kept in-frame beta chains. One record per CDR3 amino acid sequence lists the most common genes and DNA. The sample contains 23,000 or so distinct CDR3 sequences, under 75% of them found a single time. The top ten constitute 19% of the sample. V is pruned by 0 bases and J by 15 bases, leaving 10 bases of the junction without a gene match. Inclusive of the bounding cysteine and phenylalanine, the CDR3 is 14 residues long. Kept here is only the CDR3 DNA, which spans 42 bases and is read in frame from base 1. The germline V gene (reference sequence) provides CDR1 DFQATT and CDR2 SNEGSKA. The adjacent samples were made up of nontumor breast tissue around the tumor.

Regarding this clonotype: What antigen it recognizes has not been identified. It has no much larger one-base neighbor in the sample; base qualities were not kept.

Results and caveats for the whole study, not just this receptor: T-cell repertoire diversity in tumors was found to be lower than in lymph nodes but higher than in nontumor tissue, and preferential V and J gene usage was observed. Rather than being directly demonstrated, the conclusion that tumor T cells originate in lymph nodes was presented as consistent with a hypothesis. In luminal-like breast cancer, tumor and nontumor tissue repertoires resembled each other significantly more than in basal-like breast cancer. The data were judged consistent with most tumor T cells deriving from the lymph node and then expanding within tumor tissue.

Rearrangement joined TRBV20-1 to TRBJ2-1; 11 bases in between match TRBD2. The origin of this receptor is a female donor with breast cancer. Some clones in this sample may be carry-over from other donors' samples. Sequencing was done on a sample of tumor-adjacent breast tissue. In nucleotide form, the sequence is TGCAGTGCTAGAGAACTAGCGGGAGTGGGACCCATGTTCTTC. Translation gives CSARELAGVGPMFF.